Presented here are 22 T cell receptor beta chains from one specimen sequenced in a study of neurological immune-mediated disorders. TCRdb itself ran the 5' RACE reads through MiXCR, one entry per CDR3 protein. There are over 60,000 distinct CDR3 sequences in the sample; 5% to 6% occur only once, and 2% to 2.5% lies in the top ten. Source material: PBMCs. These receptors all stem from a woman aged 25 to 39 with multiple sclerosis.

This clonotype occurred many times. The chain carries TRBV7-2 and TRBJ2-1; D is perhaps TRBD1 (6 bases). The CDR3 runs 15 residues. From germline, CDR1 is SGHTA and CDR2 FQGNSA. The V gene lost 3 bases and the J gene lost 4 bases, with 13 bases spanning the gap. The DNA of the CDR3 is TGTGCCAGCAGCTTGGAGACAGGCCCGTACAATGAGCAGTTCTTC. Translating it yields CASSLETGPYNEQFF.

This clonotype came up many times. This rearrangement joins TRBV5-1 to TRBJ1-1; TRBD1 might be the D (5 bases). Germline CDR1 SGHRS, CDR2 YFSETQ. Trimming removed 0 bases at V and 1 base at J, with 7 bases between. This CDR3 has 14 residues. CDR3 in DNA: TGCGCCAGCAGCTTGGACGGACAGAACACTGAAGCTTTCTTT. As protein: CASSLDGQNTEAFF. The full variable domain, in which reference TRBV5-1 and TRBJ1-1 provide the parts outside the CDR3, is KAGVTQTPRYLIKTRGQQVTLSCSPISGHRSVSWYQQTPGQGLQFLFEYFSETQRNKGNFPGRFSGRQFSNSRSEMNVSTLELGDSALYLCASSLDGQNTEAFFGQGTRLTVV.

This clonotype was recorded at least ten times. CDR3 in DNA: TGTGCCAGCAGATTCCCGGGACTAGTCTACAATGAGCAGTTCTTC. It translates to CASRFPGLVYNEQFF. J is TRBJ2-1 and V is TRBV28, with 8 positions matching TRBD2. Germline V gene sequence: CDR1 MDHEN, CDR2 SYDVKM. V was pared by 6 bases and J by 3 bases, with 7 bases of the junction left unmatched. This CDR3 has 15 residues.

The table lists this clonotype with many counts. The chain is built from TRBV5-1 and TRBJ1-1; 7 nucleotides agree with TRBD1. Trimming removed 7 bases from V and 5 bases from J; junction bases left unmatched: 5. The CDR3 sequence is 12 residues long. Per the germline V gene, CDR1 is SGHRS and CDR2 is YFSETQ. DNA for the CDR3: TGCGCCAGCCCTGACAGGGCTACTGAAGCTTTCTTT. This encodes CASPDRATEAFF.

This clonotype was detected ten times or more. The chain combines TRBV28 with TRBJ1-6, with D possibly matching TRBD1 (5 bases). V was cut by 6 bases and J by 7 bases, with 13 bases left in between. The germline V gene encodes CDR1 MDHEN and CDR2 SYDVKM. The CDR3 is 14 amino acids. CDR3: CASRPQGLNSPLHF. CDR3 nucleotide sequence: TGTGCCAGCAGGCCCCAGGGTTTAAATTCACCCCTCCACTTT.

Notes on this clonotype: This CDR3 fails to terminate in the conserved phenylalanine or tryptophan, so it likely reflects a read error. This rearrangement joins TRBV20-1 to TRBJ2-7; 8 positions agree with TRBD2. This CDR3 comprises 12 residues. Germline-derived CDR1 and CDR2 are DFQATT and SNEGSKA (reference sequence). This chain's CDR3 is CGAGSSGYEQYI. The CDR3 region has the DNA TGCGGTGCAGGATCTAGCGGGTACGAGCAGTACATC.

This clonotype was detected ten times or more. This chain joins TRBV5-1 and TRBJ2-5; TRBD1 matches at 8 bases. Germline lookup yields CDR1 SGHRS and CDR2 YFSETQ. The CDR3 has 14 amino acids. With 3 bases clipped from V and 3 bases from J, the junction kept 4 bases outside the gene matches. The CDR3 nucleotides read TGCGCCAGCAGCTGGCAGGGGGCTGAAGAGACCCAGTACTTC. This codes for CASSWQGAEETQYF.

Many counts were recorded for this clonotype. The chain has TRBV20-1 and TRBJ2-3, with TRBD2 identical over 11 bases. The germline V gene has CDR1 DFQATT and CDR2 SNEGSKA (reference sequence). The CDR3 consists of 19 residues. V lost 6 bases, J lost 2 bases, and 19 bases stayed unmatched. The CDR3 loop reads CSAPLLAGALYPPTDTQYF. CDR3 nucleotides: TGCAGTGCCCCCCTACTAGCGGGGGCCTTGTATCCCCCCACAGATACGCAGTATTTT.

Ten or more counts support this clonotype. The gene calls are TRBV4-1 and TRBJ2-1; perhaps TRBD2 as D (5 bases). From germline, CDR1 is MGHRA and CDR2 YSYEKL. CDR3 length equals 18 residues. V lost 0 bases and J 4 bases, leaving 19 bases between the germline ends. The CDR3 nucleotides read TGCGCCAGCAGCCAAGATGTATGGGCGGGCATCGTATACAATGAGCAGTTCTTC. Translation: CASSQDVWAGIVYNEQFF.

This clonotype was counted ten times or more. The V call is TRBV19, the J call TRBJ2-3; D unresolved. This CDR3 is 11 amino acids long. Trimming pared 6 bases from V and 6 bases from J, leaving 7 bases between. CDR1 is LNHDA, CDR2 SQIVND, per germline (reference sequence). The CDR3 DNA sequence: TGTGCCAGTAGCGGCCGGGATACGCAGTATTTT. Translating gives CASSGRDTQYF.

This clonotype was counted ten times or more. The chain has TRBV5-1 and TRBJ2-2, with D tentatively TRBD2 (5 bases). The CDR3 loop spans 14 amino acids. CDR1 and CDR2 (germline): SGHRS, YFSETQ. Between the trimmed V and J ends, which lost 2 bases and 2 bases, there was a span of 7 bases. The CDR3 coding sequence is TGCGCCAGCAGCTTAGGACTTAACACCGGGGAGCTGTTTTTT. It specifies CASSLGLNTGELFF.

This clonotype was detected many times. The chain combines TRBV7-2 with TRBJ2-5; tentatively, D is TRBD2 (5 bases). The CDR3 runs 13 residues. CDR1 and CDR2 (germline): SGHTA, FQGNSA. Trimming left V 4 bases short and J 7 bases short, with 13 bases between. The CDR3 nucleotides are TGTGCCAGCAGCTCCCGGGCCGAGGGGACCCAGTACTTC. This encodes CASSSRAEGTQYF.

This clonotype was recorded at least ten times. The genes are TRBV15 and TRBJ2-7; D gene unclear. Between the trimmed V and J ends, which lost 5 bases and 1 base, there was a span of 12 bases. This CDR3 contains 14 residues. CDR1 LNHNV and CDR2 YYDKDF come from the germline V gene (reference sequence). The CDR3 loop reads CATSEDGWSYEQYV. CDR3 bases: TGTGCCACCAGCGAGGACGGATGGTCCTACGAGCAGTACGTC.

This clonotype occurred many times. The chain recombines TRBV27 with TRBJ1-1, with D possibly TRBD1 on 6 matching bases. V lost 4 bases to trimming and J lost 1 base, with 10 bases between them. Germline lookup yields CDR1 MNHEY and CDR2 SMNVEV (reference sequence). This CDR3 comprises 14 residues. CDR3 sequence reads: CASSYSGQNTEAFF. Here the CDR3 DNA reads TGTGCCAGCAGTTATTCGGGACAGAACACTGAAGCTTTCTTT.

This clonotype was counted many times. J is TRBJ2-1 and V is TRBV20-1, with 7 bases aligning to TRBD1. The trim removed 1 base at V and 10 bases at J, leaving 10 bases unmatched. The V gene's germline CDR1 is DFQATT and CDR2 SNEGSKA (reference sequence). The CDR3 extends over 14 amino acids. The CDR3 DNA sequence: TGCAGTGCTAGAGGGCCCCGGCTGACAGGGGAGCAGTTCTTC. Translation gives CSARGPRLTGEQFF.

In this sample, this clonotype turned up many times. In nucleotides, the CDR3 is TGCAGTGCTAGGGTTAGCGGGAGGGCCGGGCATGAGCAGTTCTTC. It translates to CSARVSGRAGHEQFF. V is TRBV20-1 and J is TRBJ2-1; 11 positions match TRBD2. The germline gives CDR1 DFQATT, CDR2 SNEGSKA (reference sequence). After removal of 3 bases from V and 8 bases from J, the junction contained 9 bases not matched to a gene. The CDR3 spans 15 residues.

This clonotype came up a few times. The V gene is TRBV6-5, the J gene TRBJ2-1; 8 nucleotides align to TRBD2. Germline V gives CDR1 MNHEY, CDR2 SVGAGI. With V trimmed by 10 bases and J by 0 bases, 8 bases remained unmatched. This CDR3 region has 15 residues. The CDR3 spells CANRESGSSYNEQFF. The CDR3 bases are TGTGCCAACAGGGAAAGCGGGAGCTCCTACAATGAGCAGTTCTTC.

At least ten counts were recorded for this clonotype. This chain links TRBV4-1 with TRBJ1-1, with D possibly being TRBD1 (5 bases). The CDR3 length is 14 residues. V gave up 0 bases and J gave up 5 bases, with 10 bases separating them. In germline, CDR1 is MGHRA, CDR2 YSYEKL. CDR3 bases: TGCGCCAGCAGCCAAGAACAGGTAGGAACTGAAGCTTTCTTT. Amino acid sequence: CASSQEQVGTEAFF.

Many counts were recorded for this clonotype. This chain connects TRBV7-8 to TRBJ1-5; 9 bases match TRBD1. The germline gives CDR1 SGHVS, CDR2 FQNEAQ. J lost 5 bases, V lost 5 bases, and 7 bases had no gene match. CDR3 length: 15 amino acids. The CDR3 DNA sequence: TGTGCCAGCAGCCGCCGGGACAGGGTGGATCAGCCCCAGCATTTT. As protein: CASSRRDRVDQPQHF.

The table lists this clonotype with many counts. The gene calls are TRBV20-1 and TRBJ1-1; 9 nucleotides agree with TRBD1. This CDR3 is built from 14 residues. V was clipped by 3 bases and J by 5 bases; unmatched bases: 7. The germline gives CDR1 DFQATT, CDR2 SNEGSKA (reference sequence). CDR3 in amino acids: CSARMRDRVTEAFF. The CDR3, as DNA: TGCAGTGCTAGGATGCGGGACAGGGTAACTGAAGCTTTCTTT.

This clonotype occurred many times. CDR3 nucleotides: TGCGCCAGCAGCTTGGTAGGGGGCTCCACAGATACGCAGTATTTT. Its protein product is CASSLVGGSTDTQYF. The V and J genes are TRBV5-1 and TRBJ2-3; 7 nucleotides align to TRBD1. Unmatched junction bases numbered 3, after V lost 0 bases and J lost 2 bases. The CDR3 is 15 residues long. Germline CDR1 SGHRS, CDR2 YFSETQ.

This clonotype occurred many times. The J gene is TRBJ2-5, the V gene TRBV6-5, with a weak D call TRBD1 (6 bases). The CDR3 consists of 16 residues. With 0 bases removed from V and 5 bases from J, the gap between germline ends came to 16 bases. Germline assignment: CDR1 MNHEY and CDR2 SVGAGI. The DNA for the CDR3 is TGTGCCAGCAGTTACTCTTGGGGGCGAAGTCAGGAGACCCAGTACTTC. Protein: CASSYSWGRSQETQYF.